A single sample is the source of the 18 T cell receptor beta chains below, sequenced in a study of somatic mutations in cytotoxic T cells in rheumatoid arthritis. TCRdb's copy holds only in-frame clones and misses some; the assay was immunoSEQ multiplex PCR. The sample contains around 15,000 clones, 60% to 85% of which appear only once. Sequenced: CD8+ T cells sorted from blood. Source of these receptors: an adult with rheumatoid arthritis.

The J gene is TRBJ2-7, the V gene TRBV4-1; D possibly corresponds to TRBD1 (6 bases). Germline lookup yields CDR1 MGHRA and CDR2 YSYEKL. Trimming took off 5 bases at V and 4 bases at J, with 9 bases between the two ends. The CDR3 is made up of 12 amino acids. The CDR3 bases are TGCGCCAGCAGCTACGACAGGTACGAGCAGTACTTC. Translating it yields CASSYDRYEQYF.

The gene calls are TRBV27 and TRBJ2-7; perhaps TRBD2 as D (6 bases). The germline gives CDR1 MNHEY, CDR2 SMNVEV (reference sequence). The V gene lost 8 bases and the J gene lost 2 bases, with 16 bases spanning the gap. The CDR3 runs 14 residues. CDR3 sequence reads: CASRGIGQAYEQYF. CDR3 coding DNA: TGTGCCAGCCGGGGGATCGGACAAGCCTACGAGCAGTACTTC.

This rearrangement joins TRBV2 to TRBJ1-2; D possibly corresponds to TRBD1 (6 bases). The germline V and J ends were trimmed by 6 bases and 4 bases, with 15 bases remaining between them. Germline lookup yields CDR1 SNHLY and CDR2 FYNNEI. This CDR3 is built from 14 residues. The DNA of the CDR3 is TGTGCCAGCAGAGAGGGGGGATTACCCTATGGCTACACCTTC. It encodes CASREGGLPYGYTF.

This rearrangement joins TRBV19 to TRBJ1-6; TRBD1 might be the D (5 bases). This CDR3 has 20 residues. Per the germline V gene, CDR1 is LNHDA and CDR2 is SQIVND (reference sequence). V lost 4 bases, J lost 8 bases, and 30 bases lay in between. As DNA, the CDR3 is TGTGCCAGTAGTAAGGGGTTCGGTGCAGTTCCCCCGATGGAGGATTCACCCCTCCACTTT. This encodes CASSKGFGAVPPMEDSPLHF.

The chain's CDR3 is CATSTGSFRDRVRETQYF. The CDR3 DNA reads TGTGCCACCAGCACCGGTTCATTCCGGGACAGGGTTAGGGAGACCCAGTACTTC. This chain uses TRBV15 with TRBJ2-5; 9 bases line up with TRBD1. Looked up from germline, CDR1 is LNHNV and CDR2 is YYDKDF (reference sequence). Trimming took 4 bases from V and 5 from J; bases not matched to a gene: 17. The CDR3 consists of 18 residues. The full variable domain, rest sourced from reference TRBV15 and TRBJ2-5, is DAMVIQNPRYQVTQFGKPVTLSCSQTLNHNVMYWYQQKSSQAPKLLFHYYDKDFNNEADTPDNFQSRRPNTSFCFLDIRSPGLGDTAMYLCATSTGSFRDRVRETQYFGPGTRLLVL.

J is TRBJ2-7 and V is TRBV27; 9 bases match TRBD2. V was pared by 5 bases and J by 2 bases, with 7 bases of the junction left unmatched. Germline loops: CDR1 MNHEY, CDR2 SMNVEV (reference sequence). The CDR3 sequence is 15 residues long. CDR3: CASSEEGGGAYEQYF. The CDR3 bases are TGTGCCAGCAGTGAAGAAGGCGGGGGGGCCTACGAGCAGTACTTC.

V usage is TRBV6-5 and J usage is TRBJ2-1; no clear D gene. The CDR3 length is 15 residues. Germline values: CDR1 MNHEY, CDR2 SVGAGI. The ends were cut back, 2 bases at V and 4 bases at J, with 12 bases in the middle. DNA of the CDR3: TGTGCCAGCAGTTACCTGGGCACCGCATACAATGAGCAGTTCTTC. It specifies CASSYLGTAYNEQFF.

The chain employs TRBV9 and TRBJ2-3; TRBD2 is a possible D gene (5 bases). This CDR3 spans 16 amino acids. Trimming took off 0 bases at V and 1 base at J, with 12 bases between the two ends. Germline values: CDR1 SGDLS, CDR2 YYNGEE. Here the CDR3 reads CASSVAGLSGTDTQYF. The CDR3 DNA is TGTGCCAGCAGCGTAGCGGGGTTGAGCGGCACAGATACGCAGTATTTT.

This sequence joins TRBV5-1 and TRBJ2-7, with D perhaps assigned TRBD1 or TRBD2 (5 bases each). Germline CDR1 is SGHRS and CDR2 is YFSETQ. V shed 0 bases and J shed 3 bases, with 19 bases lying between them. CDR3 length equals 17 residues. CDR3 in amino acids: CASSLVKPGPGLYEQYF. CDR3 coding DNA: TGCGCCAGCAGCTTGGTCAAACCGGGGCCAGGGCTCTACGAGCAGTACTTC.

As for this clone: The junction does not match germline at one end; this may be a read error. CDR3 protein: CASSLWAGETYEQYF. CDR3 sequence (DNA): TGTGCCAGCAGCTTATGGGCAGGGGAAACCTACGAGCAGTACTTC. The chain uses TRBV27 and TRBJ2-7, with D perhaps matching TRBD1 (6 bases). Germline CDR1 and CDR2: MNHEY and SMNVEV (reference sequence). CDR3 size: 15 residues.

As DNA, the CDR3 is TGCGCCAGCAGCTTAGCTAGCGGGGGCACAGATACGCAGTATTTT. Its protein product is CASSLASGGTDTQYF. This chain links TRBV5-1 with TRBJ2-3, with 9 bases that match TRBD2. Germline V gives CDR1 SGHRS, CDR2 YFSETQ. There are 15 residues in the CDR3. V lost 2 bases and J lost 1; bases outside the gene matches: 2.

The V call is TRBV28, the J call TRBJ1-6; D call uncertain. Trimming stripped 10 bases from V and 13 bases from J, with 14 bases between. Germline-derived CDR1 and CDR2 are MDHEN and SYDVKM. CDR3 length: 11 residues. This CDR3 is CATRSSRPLHF. For the CDR3, the DNA is TGTGCCACCCGGAGTAGTCGCCCCCTCCACTTT.

The chain employs TRBV25-1 and TRBJ1-6; tentative D call: TRBD1 (5 bases). This CDR3 comprises 16 residues. Deletions cut 2 bases from V and 0 bases from J, with 8 bases between. Germline-derived CDR1 and CDR2 are MGHDK and SYGVNS. CDR3 in amino acids: CASSERGSSYNSPLHF. DNA for the CDR3: TGTGCCAGCAGTGAACGGGGCAGCTCCTATAATTCACCCCTCCACTTT.

V usage is TRBV5-6 and J usage is TRBJ2-7; the D gene is possibly TRBD2 (6 bases). The CDR3 loop spans 14 amino acids. The germline CDR1 and CDR2 sequences are SGHDT and YYEEEE. V lost 0 bases, J lost 4 bases, and 11 bases lay in between. The CDR3 nucleotides are TGTGCCAGCAGCTTGGCCTCGGAGGGTTACGAGCAGTACTTC. This codes for CASSLASEGYEQYF. Complete variable domain (other parts from reference TRBV5-6 and TRBJ2-7): DAGVTQSPTHLIKTRGQQVTLRCSPKSGHDTVSWYQQALGQGPQFIFQYYEEEERQRGNFPDRFSGHQFPNYSSELNVNALLLGDSALYLCASSLASEGYEQYFGPGTRLTVT.

This chain's CDR3 is CASSLSGGALETQYF. As DNA, the CDR3 is TGTGCCAGCAGCTTAAGCGGGGGGGCCTTAGAGACCCAGTACTTC. This chain uses TRBV11-1 with TRBJ2-5; 10 bases agree with TRBD2. Germline CDR1 SGHAT, CDR2 FQDESV (reference sequence). The V segment lost 2 bases and the J segment 4 bases; nucleotides outside the gene matches: 4. This CDR3 spans 15 amino acids.

The V gene is TRBV5-6, the J gene TRBJ1-5, with a possible D match to TRBD1 (5 bases). Germline V gives CDR1 SGHDT, CDR2 YYEEEE. Between the trimmed V and J ends, which lost 4 bases and 9 bases, there was a span of 11 bases. The CDR3 has 12 amino acids. CDR3 sequence: CASSPDGGPQHF. In DNA, the CDR3 is TGTGCCAGCAGCCCCGATGGGGGGCCCCAGCATTTT.

The chain recombines TRBV5-5 with TRBJ1-3, with D tentatively TRBD1 (6 bases). This CDR3 is 16 amino acids long. V lost 4 bases and J 0 bases, leaving 14 bases between the germline ends. The V gene's germline CDR1 is SGHKS and CDR2 YYEKEE (reference sequence). The CDR3 loop is CASSEVGGASGNTIYF. For the CDR3, the DNA is TGTGCCAGCAGCGAAGTGGGGGGCGCCTCTGGAAACACCATATATTTT.

This clone is medium-sized. The chain is built from TRBV28 and TRBJ2-3; D is possibly TRBD1 or TRBD2 (6 bases each). Germline assignment: CDR1 MDHEN and CDR2 SYDVKM. The CDR3 is 15 residues long. The germline V and J ends were trimmed by 5 bases and 3 bases, with 15 bases remaining between them. In DNA, the CDR3 is TGTGCCAGCAGTCCCCGAACGGGGGCGACAGATACGCAGTATTTT. Residues: CASSPRTGATDTQYF.